The TCR beta chain under discussion was sequenced for a study of blood T cell repertoires in COVID-19. Study summary: Samples came from the United States, Italy and Spain, spanning acute and convalescent COVID-19. The cDNA or gDNA used as material had been derived from T cells, B-cell-depleted T cells, or PBMCs.

Germline V gene sequence: CDR1 GTSNPN, CDR2 SVGIG (reference sequence). Deletions cut 4 bases from V and 4 bases from J, with 18 bases between. The CDR3 is 15 residues long. Original processing methods: Quantification of nucleated cells was approximated via reference gene primer amplification. TCRdb's copy holds only in-frame clones and misses some; the assay was immunoSEQ multiplex PCR. The V and J calls and clone size are taken from that table; D and trimming were inferred from the DNA. The sample includes fewer than 40,000 clones, approximately 90% of them seen just once. Specimen: peripheral blood. The sequence was collected from an older man with active COVID-19. The chain combines TRBV30 with TRBJ2-3, with TRBD2 as a possible D gene (7 bases). The chain's CDR3 is CAWTRGGRSSDTQYF. DNA for the CDR3: TGTGCCTGGACAAGGGGGGGTAGAAGCTCAGATACGCAGTATTTT.